This T cell receptor (beta chain) was found in a study of blood T cell repertoires in COVID-19. Across the whole study: Donors in the United States, Italy and Spain gave samples during acute or convalescent COVID-19. PBMCs, B-cell-depleted T cells, or T cells provided the cDNA or gDNA that made up the material.

The CDR3 has 14 residues. V was clipped by 6 bases and J by 4 bases; unmatched bases: 5. Germline CDR1 reads WSHSY; CDR2 reads SAAADI. Per the original data handling: Reference gene primer amplification gave nucleated cell count estimates. The assay was immunoSEQ multiplex PCR, and TCRdb's table has in-frame clones only and misses some. V and J calls plus clone size are reproduced from that table; the DNA served to infer D and trimming. Of around 250,000 clones detected, 84% appear once; the ten largest clones hold about 9.1%. The sequence was obtained from a human donor in a cohort sampled during active COVID-19. Sample: peripheral blood. This chain connects TRBV10-2 to TRBJ1-2; TRBD1 aligns across 10 bases. The CDR3 loop reads CASRDRGRTYGYTF. The CDR3, as DNA: TGCGCCAGCAGGGACAGGGGGAGGACCTATGGCTACACCTTC.